The 28 T cell receptor beta chains below were found in one sample sequenced in a study of CD8 T cells in Susac syndrome. Random hexamers primed reverse transcription of about 0.5 to 1 ug RNA. TCRdb processed the immunoSEQ multiplex PCR reads anew with MiXCR; each CDR3 protein has one entry. This table holds fewer than 80,000 distinct CDR3 sequences, 85% to 95% found once. Sequenced: CD8+ T cells from PBMCs. These TCRs come from a human donor in good health.

The chain carries TRBV7-3 and TRBJ2-7; a possible D gene is TRBD1 (6 bases). CDR1 and CDR2 (germline): SGHTA, FQGTGA. The CDR3 spans 13 residues. Trimming removed 5 bases at V and 6 bases at J, with 14 bases between. The CDR3 sequence: CASSPWQGSEQYF. In DNA form, the CDR3 reads TGTGCCAGCAGCCCCTGGCAGGGGAGCGAGCAGTACTTC.

This chain uses TRBV4-3 with TRBJ1-1; tentatively, D is TRBD1 (5 bases). V was pared by 0 bases and J by 6 bases, with 11 bases between. The CDR3 is 14 amino acids. The germline V gene has CDR1 LGHNA and CDR2 YSLEER. The CDR3 nucleotides read TGCGCCAGCAGCCAAGATTGGAGGGACCCTGAAGCTTTCTTT. It yields the protein CASSQDWRDPEAFF.

This clonotype was seen a single time. V gene TRBV19 combines with J gene TRBJ2-1; D tentatively fits TRBD1 or TRBD2 (5 bases each). Germline V gene data show CDR1 as LNHDA and CDR2 as SQIVND (reference sequence). This CDR3 is 15 amino acids long. Between the trimmed V and J ends, which lost 0 bases and 8 bases, there was a span of 14 bases. CDR3 loop: CASSIDWDGDDEQFF. DNA of the CDR3: TGTGCCAGTAGTATAGATTGGGACGGCGACGATGAGCAGTTCTTC. The full variable domain, rest sourced from reference TRBV19 and TRBJ2-1, is DGGITQSPKYLFRKEGQNVTLSCEQNLNHDAMYWYRQDPGQGLRLIYYSQIVNDFQKGDIAEGYSVSREKKESFPLTVTSAQKNPTAFYLCASSIDWDGDDEQFFGPGTRLTVL.

This chain uses TRBV28 with TRBJ2-6, with D hard to call. The CDR3 totals 12 residues. Germline CDR1 is MDHEN and CDR2 is SYDVKM. The V and J ends lost 7 bases and 4 bases respectively, with 5 bases between them. CDR3 sequence: CASIGGANVLTF. The CDR3 nucleotides read TGTGCCAGCATAGGCGGGGCCAACGTCCTGACTTTC.

CDR3 in amino acids: CASSLMGLGVYEQYF. DNA of the CDR3: TGTGCCAGCAGTCTAATGGGCCTTGGCGTCTACGAGCAGTACTTC. V and J are TRBV27 and TRBJ2-7; D call uncertain. Deletions cut 5 bases from V and 3 bases from J, with 17 bases between. The germline V gene encodes CDR1 MNHEY and CDR2 SMNVEV (reference sequence). CDR3 size: 15 residues.

This clonotype was detected once. The rearrangement links TRBV4-1 to TRBJ1-2; D might be TRBD1 (5 bases). Germline CDR1 MGHRA, CDR2 YSYEKL. V dropped 2 bases and J dropped 1 base, with 11 bases sitting between them. The CDR3 length is 15 residues. CDR3 nucleotide sequence: TGCGCCAGCAGCCAAACCGGGACGAATAACTATGGCTACACCTTC. It translates to CASSQTGTNNYGYTF.

V gene TRBV28 combines with J gene TRBJ2-7, with TRBD1 as a possible D gene (7 bases). The CDR3 contains 14 residues. Trimming removed 5 bases from V and 3 bases from J, with 14 bases in between. Per the germline V gene, CDR1 is MDHEN and CDR2 is SYDVKM. The DNA for the CDR3 is TGTGCCAGCAGTGGAGGGACAGCCTACTACGAGCAGTACGTC. Residues: CASSGGTAYYEQYV.

The V and J genes are TRBV20-1 and TRBJ1-2, with a weak D call TRBD1 (5 bases). V was shortened by 3 bases and J by 7 bases, with 21 bases between the two germline ends. The CDR3 totals 15 residues. The germline gives CDR1 DFQATT, CDR2 SNEGSKA (reference sequence). CDR3 amino acids: CSASRGADVTFGYTF. DNA for the CDR3: TGCAGTGCTAGTAGGGGCGCGGATGTTACTTTTGGCTACACCTTC.

The chain's CDR3 is CASSPAARTDTQYF. The DNA for the CDR3 is TGTGCCAGCAGCCCCGCAGCCCGCACAGATACGCAGTATTTT. The chain employs TRBV7-9 and TRBJ2-3; the D is unclear. Between the trimmed V and J ends, which lost 5 bases and 1 base, there was a span of 10 bases. The CDR3 runs to 14 residues. Germline V gene data show CDR1 as SEHNR and CDR2 as FQNEAQ (reference sequence).

The chain uses TRBV28 and TRBJ2-7; 7 bases fit TRBD1. Trimming cost V 5 bases and J 4 bases; bases outside gene matches: 8. Germline V CDR1 and CDR2: MDHEN, SYDVKM. The CDR3 totals 14 residues. For the CDR3, the DNA is TGTGCCAGCAGTCCCTACAGGGGCGGGTACGAGCAGTACGTC. This codes for CASSPYRGGYEQYV.

Only one count was recorded for this clonotype. The chain uses TRBV5-6 and TRBJ2-3; D unresolved. V was trimmed by 4 bases and J by 6 bases, leaving 9 bases between them. The CDR3 is 12 residues long. Germline V gives CDR1 SGHDT, CDR2 YYEEEE. The CDR3 DNA reads TGTGCCAGCAGCGTGGATGGCGATACGCAGTATTTT. This sequence encodes CASSVDGDTQYF. The full variable domain, with the rest looked up from reference TRBV5-6 and TRBJ2-3, is DAGVTQSPTHLIKTRGQQVTLRCSPKSGHDTVSWYQQALGQGPQFIFQYYEEEERQRGNFPDRFSGHQFPNYSSELNVNALLLGDSALYLCASSVDGDTQYFGPGTRLTVL.

This sequence joins TRBV4-2 and TRBJ2-5, with D perhaps given as TRBD1 or TRBD2 (6 bases each). This CDR3 has 16 amino acids. Germline V CDR1 and CDR2: LGHNA, YNFKEQ. The V gene lost 0 bases and the J gene lost 5 bases, with 16 bases spanning the gap. CDR3 sequence (DNA): TGTGCCAGCAGCCAAGATCCGCTCGAAGGGGGGGAGACCCAGTACTTC. Protein product: CASSQDPLEGGETQYF.

This clonotype was seen more than once but under ten times. CDR3 nucleotide sequence: TGCGCCAGCAGCCAAGTTGTGGGGGCCTACGAGCAGTACTTC. Protein product: CASSQVVGAYEQYF. V and J are TRBV4-1 and TRBJ2-7; TRBD1 or TRBD2 may be the D gene (5 bases each). Germline CDR1 reads MGHRA; CDR2 reads YSYEKL. This CDR3 spans 14 amino acids. V gave up 1 base and J gave up 2 bases, with 9 bases separating them.

The genes are TRBV27 and TRBJ1-2; TRBD1 aligns across 7 bases. CDR1 MNHEY and CDR2 SMNVEV come from the germline V gene (reference sequence). V gave up 6 bases and J gave up 8 bases; unmatched junction bases: 6. CDR3 length: 12 residues. CDR3 region: CASSLTGDGYTF. The CDR3 DNA reads TGTGCCAGCAGCCTCACAGGGGACGGCTACACCTTC.

A single count supports this clonotype. V usage is TRBV14 and J usage is TRBJ2-1; D is possibly TRBD1 or TRBD2 (5 bases each). V was cut by 5 bases and J by 11 bases, with 10 bases left in between. There are 11 residues in the CDR3. Germline CDR1 and CDR2: SGHDN and FVKESK. The CDR3 here is CASSTGTKQFF. The CDR3 DNA is TGTGCCAGCAGCACCGGGACCAAGCAGTTCTTC.

The table lists this clonotype with a count of one. The chain is built from TRBV5-6 and TRBJ2-1, with 8 bases lining up with TRBD1. The trim removed 4 bases at V and 0 bases at J, leaving 6 bases unmatched. This CDR3 has 16 residues. The germline V gene encodes CDR1 SGHDT and CDR2 YYEEEE. The CDR3 loop reads CASSPGTGGSYNEQFF. CDR3 nucleotide sequence: TGTGCCAGCAGCCCTGGGACAGGCGGCTCCTACAATGAGCAGTTCTTC.

J is TRBJ2-3 and V is TRBV5-1; 7 bases are a match to TRBD1. Losses at the gene ends were 3 bases for V and 4 bases for J; bases not matched to a gene: 5. This CDR3 spans 14 amino acids. Per the germline V gene, CDR1 is SGHRS and CDR2 is YFSETQ. The CDR3 is CASSWTGGADTQYF. DNA of the CDR3: TGCGCCAGCAGCTGGACAGGCGGAGCAGATACGCAGTATTTT.

The chain carries TRBV4-3 and TRBJ1-1; no clear D. Germline V gene sequence: CDR1 LGHNA, CDR2 YSLEER. V was cut by 3 bases and J by 4 bases, with 9 bases left in between. The length of the CDR3 is 13 residues. The DNA for the CDR3 is TGCGCCAGCAGCCAGAGCTGGACCACTGAAGCTTTCTTT. Encoded protein: CASSQSWTTEAFF.

The chain recombines TRBV4-1 with TRBJ2-1; D may correspond to TRBD1 or TRBD2 (5 bases each). CDR3 length equals 13 residues. The germline V gene encodes CDR1 MGHRA and CDR2 YSYEKL. The ends were cut back, 3 bases at V and 6 bases at J, with 9 bases in the middle. The CDR3, as DNA: TGCGCCAGCAGCCACCCTGGGGGCAATGAGCAGTTCTTC. Translation: CASSHPGGNEQFF.

The CDR3 nucleotides are TGCGCCAGCAGCCCGGGGAGGTCTGCTCACAATGAGCAGTTCTTC. This gives the protein CASSPGRSAHNEQFF. This chain connects TRBV4-3 to TRBJ2-1; D possibly corresponds to TRBD2 (6 bases). Trimming cost V 4 bases and J 5 bases, with 15 bases left between them. The CDR3 covers 15 residues. Germline CDR1 and CDR2: LGHNA and YSLEER.

This clonotype was seen once. J is TRBJ2-7 and V is TRBV7-3, with D perhaps matching TRBD1 (6 bases). Germline loops: CDR1 SGHTA, CDR2 FQGTGA. CDR3 length equals 13 residues. V was trimmed by 3 bases and J by 1 base, leaving 7 bases between them. The CDR3 bases are TGTGCCAGCAGCTTGGGACATTCCTACGAGCAGTACTTC. Translation: CASSLGHSYEQYF.

The CDR3 spells CAISNSGGNNEQFF. CDR3 DNA sequence: TGTGCCATCAGTAACAGCGGGGGGAACAATGAGCAGTTCTTC. The chain recombines TRBV10-3 with TRBJ2-1; 9 bases agree with TRBD2. CDR3 length: 14 amino acids. J lost 5 bases, V lost 5 bases, and 4 bases had no gene match. Germline CDR1 ENHRY, CDR2 SYGVKD.

The chain couples TRBV29-1 to TRBJ1-1; weak D call: TRBD1 (6 bases). Germline CDR1 and CDR2: SQVTM and ANQGSEA. The CDR3 covers 13 residues. V lost 7 bases, J lost 1 base, and 13 bases lay in between. This CDR3 is CSGGGGSNTEAFF. The DNA for the CDR3 is TGCAGCGGAGGGGGGGGCTCGAACACTGAAGCTTTCTTT.

The J gene is TRBJ2-7, the V gene TRBV7-9; D is unresolved. V lost 5 bases to trimming and J lost 5 bases, with 13 bases between them. This CDR3 has 13 residues. Germline values: CDR1 SEHNR, CDR2 FQNEAQ (reference sequence). CDR3 nucleotides: TGTGCCAGCAGCGCCAAGACCTCTGACGAGCAGTACTTC. Translated, it gives CASSAKTSDEQYF.

The gene calls are TRBV4-1 and TRBJ2-3; no clear D. Germline CDR1 reads MGHRA; CDR2 reads YSYEKL. V was cut by 4 bases and J by 3 bases, with 11 bases left in between. This CDR3 has 14 amino acids. The CDR3 DNA reads TGCGCCAGCAGCCGGACCATGAGAACAGATACGCAGTATTTT. It codes for CASSRTMRTDTQYF.

The chain uses TRBV6-2 or TRBV6-3 and TRBJ2-7; TRBD1 aligns across 7 bases. The germline CDR1 and CDR2 sequences are MNHEY and SVGEGT. The CDR3 is 15 amino acids. The V and J ends lost 4 bases and 2 bases, in that order; junction bases with no gene match: 8. CDR3 in amino acids: CASSLPSGTAYEQYF. Here the CDR3 DNA reads TGTGCCAGCAGTTTACCTTCCGGGACAGCCTACGAGCAGTACTTC.

CDR3 sequence reads: CASTRRSVTEAFF. The CDR3 bases are TGTGCCAGCACCCGACGGTCGGTCACTGAAGCTTTCTTT. The V gene is TRBV2, the J gene TRBJ1-1; the D is unclear. The CDR3 runs to 13 residues. Germline V gene lookup returns CDR1 SNHLY and CDR2 FYNNEI. The ends were cut back, 7 bases at V and 4 bases at J, with 13 bases in the middle.

The chain uses TRBV3-1 and TRBJ1-1; D not certain. Trimming took off 7 bases at V and 1 base at J, with 7 bases between the two ends. Germline lookup yields CDR1 LGHDT and CDR2 YNNKEL (reference sequence). The CDR3 consists of 12 residues. DNA of the CDR3: TGTGCCAGCATCTCGGAGAACACTGAAGCTTTCTTT. Protein sequence: CASISENTEAFF.